This is a list of T cell receptor beta chains from one sample in a study of blood T cells in healthy people across ages. MiXCR, applied by TCRdb to the 5' RACE reads, yields one record per CDR3 protein. The profile covers about 640,000 distinct CDR3 sequences, with approximately 50% appearing a single time and about two fifths taken by the ten largest. The sequencing input was blood. The receptors were sampled from a man in his 60s in good health. The conserved cysteine and the conserved F or W are not part of the CDR3 here. Fields, in order: V gene, CDR3 protein.

>TRBV7-2
AGSPSSMQTQY
>TRBV21-1
ASSKAGHRLAHEQY
>TRBV28
ASSPLTAYNSPLH
>TRBV7-2
ASSLWTGGTNEKLF
>TRBV3-1
ASSQLSGTGITEAF
>TRBV4-1
ASSQDRGGGGRGYNEQF
>TRBV12-5
ASGLVRGLQFTDTQY
>TRBV20-1
SAREPRVAGGNEQF
>TRBV5-1
ASRPDRNYGYT
>TRBV24-1
ATSDVRVTDTQY
>TRBV12-3/TRBV12-4
ASSSRSRDSTNEQY
>TRBV4-2
ASSQSPGALVDTQY
>TRBV2
ASTRRTSGGGEQF
>TRBV6-6
ASYARGNEQF
>TRBV15
ATSRVTRASPLH